Shown below are 20 T cell receptor beta chains from a single sample sequenced in a study of blood T cell repertoires in COVID-19. Method: immunoSEQ multiplex PCR; TCRdb's copy keeps in-frame clones and lacks some. Among roughly 130,000 clones, under 95% were seen once, and the ten largest hold roughly 3.7%. Sequencing was performed on peripheral blood. Source of these receptors: a middle-aged man with active COVID-19.

V and J are TRBV5-1 and TRBJ2-7; a weak D match, TRBD1 (6 bases). This CDR3 spans 15 amino acids. CDR1 and CDR2 (germline): SGHRS, YFSETQ. V gave up 4 bases and J gave up 0 bases, with 14 bases separating them. CDR3 sequence: CASSIGTDSSYEQYV. DNA for the CDR3: TGCGCCAGCAGCATCGGGACGGACAGCTCCTACGAGCAGTACGTC.

This chain joins TRBV6-5 and TRBJ2-3; 8 bases align to TRBD2. The CDR3 runs 15 residues. CDR1 is MNHEY, CDR2 SVGAGI, per germline. After removal of 6 bases from V and 2 bases from J, the junction contained 7 bases not matched to a gene. For the CDR3, the DNA is TGTGCCAGCAGATTCGGGGGGGCCCACACAGATACGCAGTATTTT. Its translation is CASRFGGAHTDTQYF.

In its sample, this clone was seen once. This chain links TRBV19 with TRBJ2-2, with TRBD2 matching 12 bases. Germline V lookup: CDR1 LNHDA, CDR2 SQIVND (reference sequence). The CDR3 runs to 17 residues. After removal of 6 bases from V and 4 bases from J, the junction contained 9 bases not matched to a gene. Here the CDR3 reads CASRLAGGVVGTGELFF. CDR3 nucleotides: TGTGCCAGTAGACTAGCGGGAGGCGTAGTCGGCACCGGGGAGCTGTTTTTT. Complete variable domain (other parts from reference TRBV19 and TRBJ2-2): DGGITQSPKYLFRKEGQNVTLSCEQNLNHDAMYWYRQDPGQGLRLIYYSQIVNDFQKGDIAEGYSVSREKKESFPLTVTSAQKNPTAFYLCASRLAGGVVGTGELFFGEGSRLTVL.

This chain uses TRBV5-8 with TRBJ2-7, with a tentative D call TRBD1 (5 bases). Germline CDR1 is SGHTS and CDR2 is YDEGEE. This CDR3 contains 14 residues. Trimming pared 4 bases from V and 12 bases from J, leaving 23 bases between. CDR3 coding DNA: TGTGCCAGCAGCCCACAGGTTACCTCTTTCCGCCGGTACGTC. Its translation is CASSPQVTSFRRYV.

This rearrangement joins TRBV28 to TRBJ1-1; tentatively, D is TRBD1 (5 bases). Trimming removed 6 bases from V and 1 base from J, with 9 bases in between. CDR3 length equals 13 residues. Germline loops: CDR1 MDHEN, CDR2 SYDVKM. Written as DNA, the CDR3 is TGTGCCAGCAGCAGGGCCACGAACACTGAAGCTTTCTTT. Protein: CASSRATNTEAFF.

The chain is built from TRBV7-8 and TRBJ2-1; TRBD2 agrees at 14 bases. The junction had 11 bases not matched to a gene; V was cut back by 4 bases and J by 3 bases. Germline-derived CDR1 and CDR2 are SGHVS and FQNEAQ. The CDR3 length is 19 residues. DNA for the CDR3: TGTGCCAGCAGCTCGCACAGAGGGACTAGCGGGAGAGACTACAATGAGCAGTTCTTC. It yields the protein CASSSHRGTSGRDYNEQFF.

A remark on this clone: Other nucleotide sequences in the sample specify the same CDR3. The V call is TRBV2, the J call TRBJ1-4; no definite D call. The V gene's germline CDR1 is SNHLY and CDR2 FYNNEI. V was pared by 3 bases and J by 0 bases, with 5 bases between. This CDR3 has 14 amino acids. CDR3 DNA: TGTGCCAGCAGTGACCGGGCAACTAATGAAAAACTGTTTTTT. This gives the protein CASSDRATNEKLFF.

This chain joins TRBV6-5 and TRBJ1-1; maybe TRBD1 (5 bases). CDR3 length: 13 amino acids. Germline assignment: CDR1 MNHEY and CDR2 SVGAGI. Deletions cut 0 bases from V and 8 bases from J, with 10 bases between. The CDR3, as DNA: TGTGCCAGCAGTTACTCGCCAGGGAGGGAAGCTTTCTTT. Protein product: CASSYSPGREAFF.

The V and J genes are TRBV9 and TRBJ2-2, with TRBD2 matching over 9 bases. Trimming at V came to 6 bases and at J to 0 bases, leaving 12 bases not matched to a gene. Germline values: CDR1 SGDLS, CDR2 YYNGEE. This CDR3 spans 18 amino acids. CDR3 DNA sequence: TGTGCCAGCACGGTGCGCGCGGGAGGGCCTTCGAACACCGGGGAGCTGTTTTTT. Translating gives CASTVRAGGPSNTGELFF.

A remark on this clone: This same CDR3 is encoded by further DNA sequences in the sample. This rearrangement joins TRBV9 to TRBJ1-3, with D hard to call. This CDR3 contains 12 residues. V dropped 4 bases and J dropped 4 bases, with 6 bases sitting between them. Germline assignment: CDR1 SGDLS and CDR2 YYNGEE. CDR3 nucleotides: TGTGCCAGCAGCCCCAGGGGAAACACCATATATTTT. This gives the protein CASSPRGNTIYF.

V and J are TRBV28 and TRBJ1-3; a possible D gene is TRBD1 (5 bases). Germline CDR1 reads MDHEN; CDR2 reads SYDVKM. The CDR3 is made up of 15 amino acids. V was cut by 6 bases and J by 0 bases, with 12 bases left in between. The CDR3 DNA follows: TGTGCCAGCAGCCTAAGGACAAGCTCTGGAAACACCATATATTTT. Its translation is CASSLRTSSGNTIYF.

This sequence joins TRBV7-6 and TRBJ2-2, with 9 bases identical to TRBD2. Germline loops: CDR1 SGHVS, CDR2 FNYEAQ. The CDR3 has 16 residues. Trimming took 5 bases from V and 1 from J; bases not matched to a gene: 5. The CDR3 is CASSRPSGVNTGELFF. The CDR3 region has the DNA TGTGCCAGCAGCCGCCCTAGCGGGGTGAACACCGGGGAGCTGTTTTTT.

The V gene is TRBV5-6, the J gene TRBJ2-7; 9 positions match TRBD1. The V segment lost 4 bases and the J segment 2 bases; nucleotides outside the gene matches: 7. Per germline, CDR1 SGHDT and CDR2 YYEEEE. The CDR3 spans 15 residues. DNA of the CDR3: TGTGCCAGCAGCCGAGGGACAGGGAGTCCCTACGAGCAGTACTTC. This sequence encodes CASSRGTGSPYEQYF.

This rearrangement joins TRBV6-6 to TRBJ2-1; D is perhaps TRBD1 (5 bases). V gave up 5 bases and J gave up 0 bases, with 11 bases separating them. The CDR3 totals 15 residues. CDR1 and CDR2 from the germline V gene are MNHNY and SVGAGI (reference sequence). CDR3 residues: CASSRDRSSYNEQFF. The CDR3 DNA reads as TGTGCCAGCAGTCGCGACAGAAGCTCCTACAATGAGCAGTTCTTC.

V and J are TRBV27 and TRBJ1-1; tentative D call: TRBD1 (6 bases). This CDR3 is built from 15 residues. Looked up from germline, CDR1 is MNHEY and CDR2 is SMNVEV (reference sequence). V was shortened by 5 bases and J by 3 bases, with 16 bases between the two germline ends. The CDR3 protein is CASSKQGSGDTEAFF. The CDR3 nucleotides are TGTGCCAGCAGTAAACAGGGTAGTGGGGACACTGAAGCTTTCTTT.

V usage is TRBV13 and J usage is TRBJ2-7, with D tentatively TRBD2 (6 bases). The CDR3 is 13 residues long. Trimming pared 5 bases from V and 0 bases from J, leaving 8 bases between. The germline V gene encodes CDR1 PRHDT and CDR2 FYEKMQ (reference sequence). CDR3 region: CASSRGASYEQYF. For the CDR3, the DNA is TGTGCCAGCAGCCGCGGGGCCTCCTACGAGCAGTACTTC.

The V call is TRBV6-1, the J call TRBJ1-1, with 10 bases identical to TRBD1. CDR3 size: 15 residues. Germline V gene sequence: CDR1 MNHNS, CDR2 SASEGT. With V trimmed by 1 base and J by 4 bases, 3 bases remained unmatched. The CDR3 DNA is TGTGCCAGCAGTGAAGGGGACAGGGGTTTCACTGAAGCTTTCTTT. Protein: CASSEGDRGFTEAFF.

This chain connects TRBV5-1 to TRBJ2-6; TRBD1 matches at 7 bases. Germline CDR1 SGHRS, CDR2 YFSETQ. This CDR3 spans 18 amino acids. V shed 4 bases and J 0 bases; nucleotides not matched to a gene: 10. The CDR3 spells CASSRPGQSYSGANVLTF. The DNA of the CDR3 is TGCGCCAGCAGCCGTCCGGGACAGAGTTACTCTGGGGCCAACGTCCTGACTTTC.

The chain is built from TRBV5-1 and TRBJ1-3, with D uncertain. Trimming removed 0 bases at V and 0 bases at J, with 7 bases between. The CDR3 runs to 15 residues. CDR1 and CDR2 from the germline V gene are SGHRS and YFSETQ. CDR3: CASSLVGGSGNTIYF. The DNA of the CDR3 is TGCGCCAGCAGCTTGGTAGGCGGCTCTGGAAACACCATATATTTT.

The chain couples TRBV29-1 to TRBJ1-1; 9 bases line up with TRBD1. The CDR3 has 15 amino acids. V shed 5 bases and J 3 bases; nucleotides not matched to a gene: 10. Per germline, CDR1 SQVTM and CDR2 ANQGSEA. CDR3 protein: CSVSTYGTGYTEAFF. CDR3 bases: TGCAGCGTTAGCACTTACGGGACAGGGTACACTGAAGCTTTCTTT. The full variable domain, with the rest looked up from reference TRBV29-1 and TRBJ1-1, is SAVISQKPSRDICQRGTSLTIQCQVDSQVTMMFWYRQQPGQSLTLIATANQGSEATYESGFVIDKFPISRPNLTFSTLTVSNMSPEDSSIYLCSVSTYGTGYTEAFFGQGTRLTVV.